The 6 T cell receptor beta chains in this list originate from one sample, sequenced in a study of blood T cell repertoires in COVID-19. Generated by immunoSEQ multiplex PCR, the TCRdb table keeps only in-frame clones and is missing some. Here the sample spans a few hundred thousand clones, approximately 88% being singletons. Sequencing input: PBMCs or T cells enriched from blood (not recorded which). The receptors come from a man younger than 40 who had recovered from COVID-19.

The rearrangement uses TRBV21-1 and TRBJ1-2; the table's TRBD1 call for D was not verified on the DNA. TRBV21-1 corresponds to a pseudogene. The CDR3 loop spans 15 amino acids. The CDR3 coding sequence is TGTGCCAGCAGCAAAGCGCGCCAGGGTAACTATGGCTACACCTTC. It encodes CASSKARQGNYGYTF.

This chain uses TRBV4-2 with TRBJ2-5, with 10 bases lining up with TRBD1. V gave up 0 bases and J gave up 5 bases; unmatched junction bases: 6. The CDR3 is 16 amino acids. Germline lookup yields CDR1 LGHNA and CDR2 YNFKEQ. The CDR3 here is CASSQETGQGVETQYF. The CDR3 DNA is TGTGCCAGCAGCCAAGAAACTGGACAGGGGGTCGAGACCCAGTACTTC.

The CDR3, as DNA: TGTGCCAGCAGCCCCCCACCCCTAGCGGGGGGCTCCTACAATGAGCAGTTCTTC. It codes for CASSPPPLAGGSYNEQFF. The chain carries TRBV13 and TRBJ2-1, with 11 bases lining up with TRBD2. The junction had 9 bases not matched to a gene; V was cut back by 5 bases and J by 0 bases. Germline-derived CDR1 and CDR2 are PRHDT and FYEKMQ (reference sequence). The CDR3 contains 18 residues.

The chain is built from TRBV24-1 and TRBJ1-6, with a weak D call TRBD1 (5 bases). Germline V gene sequence: CDR1 KGHDR, CDR2 SFDVKD. The CDR3 is 14 residues long. Trimming shortened V by 3 bases and J by 6 bases, and 8 bases separated the two germline ends. CDR3 nucleotide sequence: TGTGCCACCAGTGATGGACAAATTAATTCACCCCTCCACTTT. Protein: CATSDGQINSPLHF.

The CDR3 DNA is TGTGCCAGCAGCCCGTCGACAGGGGGCATAAACGAGCAGTACTTC. As protein: CASSPSTGGINEQYF. The V and J genes are TRBV11-3 and TRBJ2-7; 10 nucleotides line up with TRBD1. Germline V lookup: CDR1 SGHNT, CDR2 YENEEA. V lost 5 bases to trimming and J lost 5 bases; unmatched junction nucleotides: 9. The CDR3 covers 15 residues.

The sample holds one count of this clone. The V call is TRBV4-1, the J call TRBJ1-2; 10 bases align to TRBD1. The CDR3 is made up of 16 amino acids. From germline, CDR1 is MGHRA and CDR2 YSYEKL. The ends lost 6 bases at V and 5 bases at J; junction bases unmatched: 12. CDR3 bases: TGCGCCAGCAGAGAACTCCCCGGGACAGGGGCATATGGCTACACCTTC. Its protein is CASRELPGTGAYGYTF.